The 32 T cell receptor beta chains presented below share a single source sample, sequenced in a study of control samples from healthy donors and cancer patients. Libraries were prepared by immunoSEQ multiplex PCR; TCRdb keeps only in-frame clonotypes and omits some of them. The sample contains fewer than 90,000 clones, about 93% of which appear only once. The sample consisted of blood. The receptors come from a woman between 35 and 50 years old in good health.

This clone occurred a few times. The chain is built from TRBV28 and TRBJ1-5; D remains unclear. The CDR3 contains 16 residues. Germline assignment: CDR1 MDHEN and CDR2 SYDVKM. Trimming removed 5 bases from V and 2 bases from J, with 16 bases in between. The chain's CDR3 is CASSPEFFGGNQPQHF. The CDR3 nucleotides are TGTGCCAGCAGTCCCGAGTTTTTTGGGGGCAATCAGCCCCAGCATTTT.

J is TRBJ1-6 and V is TRBV18; D is unresolved. Trimming took 2 bases from V and 0 from J, leaving 11 bases between them. The germline gives CDR1 KGHSH, CDR2 LQKENI. This CDR3 comprises 17 residues. The CDR3 DNA is TGTGCCAGCTCACCAGGGGAAAAGAGCTCCTATAATTCACCCCTCCACTTT. Translated, it gives CASSPGEKSSYNSPLHF.

The V call is TRBV6-5, the J call TRBJ2-7, with 11 bases that match TRBD2. Germline lookup yields CDR1 MNHEY and CDR2 SVGAGI. CDR3 length: 15 amino acids. With 4 bases clipped from V and 3 bases from J, the junction kept 5 bases outside the gene matches. The CDR3 is CASSSYTSGGYEQYF. The CDR3 coding sequence is TGTGCCAGCAGTTCCTACACTAGCGGGGGCTACGAGCAGTACTTC.

The V gene is TRBV30, the J gene TRBJ1-5; D gene uncertain. V lost 0 bases to trimming and J lost 11 bases, with 8 bases between them. This CDR3 region has 11 residues. Germline assignment: CDR1 GTSNPN and CDR2 SVGIG (reference sequence). The CDR3 coding sequence is TGTGCCTGGAGTGTAGAGACCACCCAGCATTTT. Residues: CAWSVETTQHF.

This sequence joins TRBV3-1 (or the pseudogene TRBV3-2) and TRBJ2-1, with 8 bases aligning to TRBD2. With 7 bases clipped from V and 8 bases from J, the junction kept 10 bases outside the gene matches. Looked up from germline, CDR1 is LGHDT and CDR2 is YNNKEL (reference sequence). CDR3 length: 14 amino acids. CDR3 sequence (DNA): TGTGCCAGCACTACGGGACTAGGTCACGATGAGCAGTTCTTC. It codes for CASTTGLGHDEQFF.

The J gene is TRBJ2-3, the V gene TRBV19; D unresolved. This CDR3 has 15 amino acids. Trimming removed 1 base at V and 3 bases at J, with 11 bases between. In germline, CDR1 is LNHDA, CDR2 SQIVND (reference sequence). The CDR3 loop reads CASSIVSGMTDTQYF. Here the CDR3 DNA reads TGTGCCAGTAGTATAGTCTCTGGGATGACAGATACGCAGTATTTT.

The chain joins TRBV19 to TRBJ2-6, with 7 nucleotides matching TRBD1. Germline CDR1 LNHDA, CDR2 SQIVND (reference sequence). The CDR3 has 17 amino acids. J lost 0 bases, V lost 8 bases, and 10 bases had no gene match. The CDR3 spells CASLRTGDFSGANVLTF. The CDR3 DNA is TGTGCCAGTCTTAGGACAGGAGACTTCTCTGGGGCCAACGTCCTGACTTTC. The variable domain in full, with the rest retrieved from reference TRBV19 and TRBJ2-6, is DGGITQSPKYLFRKEGQNVTLSCEQNLNHDAMYWYRQDPGQGLRLIYYSQIVNDFQKGDIAEGYSVSREKKESFPLTVTSAQKNPTAFYLCASLRTGDFSGANVLTFGAGSRLTVL.

V and J are TRBV30 and TRBJ1-2, with 8 positions matching TRBD1. The CDR3 contains 12 residues. Germline CDR1 and CDR2: GTSNPN and SVGIG (reference sequence). Here the CDR3 reads CARDRRNYGYTF. The CDR3 DNA follows: TGTGCAAGGGACAGGAGAAACTATGGCTACACCTTC.

The chain couples TRBV5-6 to TRBJ2-7; 13 bases fit TRBD2. J was trimmed by 7 bases and V by 3 bases; bases with no gene match: 7. CDR3 length: 15 amino acids. The germline V gene has CDR1 SGHDT and CDR2 YYEEEE. The CDR3 coding sequence is TGTGCCAGCAGCTCGGGACTAGCGGGGCTCGTGGAGCAGTACTTC. Translation gives CASSSGLAGLVEQYF.

V and J are TRBV30 and TRBJ2-2; 11 bases agree with TRBD2. From germline, CDR1 is GTSNPN and CDR2 SVGIG (reference sequence). V shed 2 bases, J shed 6 bases, and the junction held 8 bases outside the gene matches. The CDR3 is 16 amino acids. The CDR3 sequence: CAWSLWGTSGSGELFF. The CDR3 DNA follows: TGTGCCTGGAGTCTTTGGGGGACTAGCGGATCCGGGGAGCTGTTTTTT.

This clone was observed a single time. The chain combines TRBV5-6 with TRBJ1-3; maybe TRBD1 (5 bases). Germline lookup yields CDR1 SGHDT and CDR2 YYEEEE. The CDR3 length is 16 residues. V lost 7 bases and J 2 bases, leaving 19 bases between the germline ends. CDR3 DNA: TGTGCCAGCTATCAGCACGGGGAGGGGCCTGGAAACACCATATATTTT. Its translation: CASYQHGEGPGNTIYF. Full variable domain (remainder filled in from reference TRBV5-6 and TRBJ1-3): DAGVTQSPTHLIKTRGQQVTLRCSPKSGHDTVSWYQQALGQGPQFIFQYYEEEERQRGNFPDRFSGHQFPNYSSELNVNALLLGDSALYLCASYQHGEGPGNTIYFGEGSWLTVV.

This rearrangement joins TRBV7-8 to TRBJ1-4, with D possibly being TRBD1 (6 bases). The CDR3 length is 16 residues. The germline CDR1 and CDR2 sequences are SGHVS and FQNEAQ. V gave up 3 bases and J gave up 8 bases, with 19 bases separating them. CDR3 bases: TGTGCCAGCAGCTTCGGTGTGCCCAGGGGAGAGGAAAAACTGTTTTTT. Translation: CASSFGVPRGEEKLFF.

V gene TRBV19 combines with J gene TRBJ1-1; no clear D gene. This CDR3 contains 13 residues. V was pared by 5 bases and J by 0 bases, with 7 bases between. From germline, CDR1 is LNHDA and CDR2 SQIVND (reference sequence). The CDR3 nucleotides read TGTGCCAGTAGTCTCCGCCTGAACACTGAAGCTTTCTTT. This sequence encodes CASSLRLNTEAFF.

The chain joins TRBV23-1 to TRBJ1-2, with D unresolved. TRBV23-1 is flagged as an ORF with uncertain function. This CDR3 region has 14 residues. V dropped 3 bases and J dropped 8 bases, with 16 bases sitting between them. CDR3: CASSQDLRTRGYTF. The CDR3 DNA reads TGCGCCAGCAGTCAGGACCTCCGGACGAGGGGCTACACCTTC.

In DNA, the CDR3 is TGCGCCAGCAGCGGTGACACCCGGGGGACAGCTTTCTTT. It encodes CASSGDTRGTAFF. V is TRBV5-1 and J is TRBJ1-1, with a possible D match to TRBD1 (5 bases). Germline V lookup: CDR1 SGHRS, CDR2 YFSETQ. The CDR3 is made up of 13 amino acids. Trimming took 4 bases from V and 10 from J, leaving 17 bases between them.

This rearrangement joins TRBV3-1 (or the pseudogene TRBV3-2) to TRBJ1-5, with D unresolved. Trimming pared 4 bases from V and 4 bases from J, leaving 17 bases between. CDR1 and CDR2 from the germline V gene are LGHDT and YNNKEL (reference sequence). The CDR3 runs to 16 residues. The CDR3 sequence: CASSPRLRFQNQPQHF. DNA for the CDR3: TGTGCCAGCAGCCCTCGCCTCCGCTTTCAGAATCAGCCCCAGCATTTT.

In this sample, this clone turned up once. V is TRBV29-1 and J is TRBJ1-1, with D possibly matching TRBD1 (5 bases). The CDR3 is 15 residues long. V was cut by 4 bases and J by 4 bases, with 19 bases left in between. CDR1 SQVTM and CDR2 ANQGSEA come from the germline V gene. In DNA, the CDR3 is TGCAGCGTTGCCCCCCGGGGGGGAGGGACCACTGAAGCTTTCTTT. Amino acids: CSVAPRGGGTTEAFF.

The chain links TRBV5-4 to TRBJ1-2; D not resolved. CDR1 and CDR2 (germline): SGHNT, YYREEE (reference sequence). With 0 bases removed from V and 5 bases from J, the gap between germline ends came to 20 bases. The CDR3 is 17 amino acids. CDR3 sequence (DNA): TGTGCCAGCAGCTTGGGTCCGGGCACATCCAGCCTATATGGCTACACCTTC. This gives the protein CASSLGPGTSSLYGYTF.

The chain uses TRBV6-1 and TRBJ2-5; possible D gene TRBD1, 5 bases. With 3 bases removed from V and 3 bases from J, the gap between germline ends came to 11 bases. Germline values: CDR1 MNHNS, CDR2 SASEGT. The CDR3 is 14 residues long. The CDR3 sequence is CASSETVGEETQYF. The CDR3 nucleotides read TGTGCCAGCAGTGAGACAGTTGGGGAAGAGACCCAGTACTTC.

This sequence joins TRBV7-9 and TRBJ1-3; the D is unclear. Germline V gene data show CDR1 as SEHNR and CDR2 as FQNEAQ (reference sequence). The CDR3 has 13 residues. The V gene lost 4 bases and the J gene lost 0 bases, with 4 bases spanning the gap. The CDR3 protein is CASSSGSGNTIYF. Here the CDR3 DNA reads TGTGCCAGCAGCTCTGGCTCTGGAAACACCATATATTTT.

The chain is built from TRBV4-2 and TRBJ2-2, with 9 nucleotides matching TRBD2. Per the germline V gene, CDR1 is LGHNA and CDR2 is YNFKEQ. This CDR3 is built from 17 residues. The V gene end was trimmed by 0 bases and the J gene end by 2 bases; junction bases not matched to a gene: 4. The CDR3 sequence is CASSQDGAGGNTGELFF. CDR3 coding DNA: TGTGCCAGCAGCCAAGACGGAGCGGGGGGAAACACCGGGGAGCTGTTTTTT.

This CDR3 is CASSSRAWNTEAFF. Here the CDR3 DNA reads TGTGCCAGCAGCTCCCGCGCCTGGAACACTGAAGCTTTCTTT. The V and J genes are TRBV11-2 and TRBJ1-1; no definite D call. This CDR3 contains 14 residues. With 4 bases removed from V and 1 base from J, the gap between germline ends came to 10 bases. Germline CDR1 SGHAT, CDR2 FQNNGV.

The chain recombines TRBV3-1 (or the pseudogene TRBV3-2) with TRBJ1-2, with D possibly being TRBD1 (5 bases). V lost 4 bases to trimming and J lost 4 bases, with 19 bases between them. The germline gives CDR1 LGHDT, CDR2 YNNKEL (reference sequence). CDR3 length: 16 residues. CDR3 amino acids: CASSPRGGIRFYGYTF. CDR3 bases: TGTGCCAGCAGCCCCCGGGGGGGGATTCGGTTCTATGGCTACACCTTC.

The V gene is TRBV4-1, the J gene TRBJ1-2; no clear D gene. V dropped 0 bases and J dropped 7 bases, with 15 bases sitting between them. This CDR3 is 15 amino acids long. Germline CDR1 is MGHRA and CDR2 is YSYEKL. The CDR3 spells CASSQEVGRLSGYTF. In nucleotides, the CDR3 is TGCGCCAGCAGCCAAGAAGTGGGGAGGTTGTCTGGCTACACCTTC.

V is TRBV5-1 and J is TRBJ1-1; tentative D call: TRBD1 (5 bases). Germline loops: CDR1 SGHRS, CDR2 YFSETQ. V was clipped by 2 bases and J by 2 bases, with 13 bases between them. The CDR3 loop spans 15 amino acids. Written as DNA, the CDR3 is TGCGCCAGCAGCTTATACAGGAACTTTAACACTGAAGCTTTCTTT. Protein product: CASSLYRNFNTEAFF.

J is TRBJ2-2 and V is TRBV4-3; perhaps TRBD2 as D (5 bases). Deletions cut 3 bases from V and 4 bases from J, with 15 bases between. The CDR3 consists of 16 residues. Germline V gene lookup returns CDR1 LGHNA and CDR2 YSLEER. CDR3 amino acids: CASSQDGTRATGELFF. CDR3 nucleotide sequence: TGCGCCAGCAGCCAGGACGGAACGAGGGCCACCGGGGAGCTGTTTTTT.

This clone has only one observation. This rearrangement joins TRBV7-9 to TRBJ2-4; TRBD1 agrees at 10 bases. This CDR3 contains 15 residues. Trimming at V came to 3 bases and at J to 4 bases, leaving 3 bases not matched to a gene. CDR1 and CDR2 (germline): SEHNR, FQNEAQ (reference sequence). The CDR3 sequence: CASSFPGQGKNIQYF. CDR3 DNA sequence: TGTGCCAGCAGCTTCCCGGGACAGGGGAAAAACATTCAGTACTTC.

The chain couples TRBV4-3 to TRBJ2-2; D uncertain. V was trimmed by 2 bases and J by 1 base, leaving 2 bases between them. This CDR3 comprises 13 residues. From germline, CDR1 is LGHNA and CDR2 YSLEER. The DNA of the CDR3 is TGCGCCAGCAGCCAACGGAACACCGGGGAGCTGTTTTTT. It encodes CASSQRNTGELFF.

The rearrangement links TRBV15 to TRBJ1-2, with 8 bases matching TRBD1. Germline V CDR1 and CDR2: LNHNV, YYDKDF (reference sequence). Trimming removed 1 base from V and 8 bases from J; junction bases left unmatched: 6. The CDR3 runs 14 residues. In DNA form, the CDR3 reads TGTGCCACCAGCAGAGCGCCGGACAGGGACGGCTACACCTTC. Protein sequence: CATSRAPDRDGYTF.

The chain combines TRBV7-2 with TRBJ2-3, with TRBD2 as a possible D gene (6 bases). The germline V and J ends were trimmed by 5 bases and 3 bases, with 21 bases remaining between them. Per germline, CDR1 SGHTA and CDR2 FQGNSA. The CDR3 runs to 17 residues. Here the CDR3 DNA reads TGTGCCAGCAGCGTACGTCGCCCGGGGGTAAGGACAGATACGCAGTATTTT. Protein: CASSVRRPGVRTDTQYF.

The rearrangement joins TRBV18 to TRBJ1-5, with D perhaps TRBD1 (5 bases). The V end was cut by 4 bases, the J end by 6 bases, with 10 bases between. Germline assignment: CDR1 KGHSH and CDR2 LQKENI. This CDR3 spans 13 amino acids. CDR3 in DNA: TGTGCCAGCTCACGGGGGTCGGGTCAGCCCCAGCATTTT. It translates to CASSRGSGQPQHF.

This clone was detected once. The J gene is TRBJ1-5, the V gene TRBV12-3 or TRBV12-4; D is unclear. V lost 1 base and J lost 7, with 8 bases in between. The CDR3 is 13 residues long. This CDR3 is CASSLVEEQPQHF. CDR3 sequence (DNA): TGTGCCAGCAGTTTAGTAGAAGAACAGCCCCAGCATTTT.